This T cell receptor beta chain originates from a study of control samples from healthy donors and cancer patients. Only in-frame clones appear in the TCRdb table, and some are missing; sequencing was by immunoSEQ multiplex PCR. The sample records 70,000 to 80,000 clones, around nine tenths being singletons. This receptor was obtained from a woman aged 55-69 years with head and neck cancer. Sequences were obtained from PBMCs.

The CDR3 region is CASSARDGENSPLHF. In DNA form, the CDR3 reads TGTGCCAGCAGCGCCCGGGACGGCGAGAATTCACCCCTCCACTTT. V is TRBV5-4 and J is TRBJ1-6, with D possibly matching TRBD1 (5 bases). The CDR3 length is 15 residues. Trimming took off 4 bases at V and 7 bases at J, with 15 bases between the two ends. Germline CDR1 and CDR2: SGHNT and YYREEE (reference sequence).